This is a list of T cell receptor beta chains from one sample in a study of T cells in Graves' hyperthyroidism and ophthalmopathy. TCRdb reprocessed the multiplex PCR reads via MiXCR and lists one record per CDR3 protein. The table has about 420,000 distinct CDR3 sequences, roughly 14% seen once. Sequencing input: blood. These receptor sequences come from a woman younger than 30 with Graves' hyperthyroidism. CDR3s include the opening cysteine and the closing phenylalanine or tryptophan. The D gene is left open where the match is weak. Clone sizes are given selectively: once, few, many, or a class where the clone is expanded.

j_call: TRBJ2-7
v_call: TRBV12-3/TRBV12-4
clone_size: many
d_call: NA
cdr3_aa: CASSLPCRVSDEQYF
cdr3_nt: TGTGCCAGCAGTTTACCCTGCAGGGTGTCCGACGAGCAGTACTTC

j_call: TRBJ2-3
v_call: TRBV27
clone_size: many
d_call: TRBD2
cdr3_aa: CASSPLGLAGTDTQYF
cdr3_nt: TGTGCCAGCAGTCCGTTGGGACTAGCGGGCACAGATACGCAGTATTTT

j_call: TRBJ1-1
v_call: TRBV29-1
clone_size: once
d_call: NA
cdr3_aa: CSGAIGGSTEAFF
cdr3_nt: TGCAGCGGAGCGATAGGGGGATCCACTGAAGCTTTCTTT

j_call: TRBJ2-3
v_call: TRBV7-2
clone_size: many
d_call: TRBD2
cdr3_aa: CASSLEGLAGRNTDTQYF
cdr3_nt: TGTGCCAGCAGCTTAGAGGGACTAGCGGGACGGAACACAGATACGCAGTATTTT

j_call: TRBJ2-1
v_call: TRBV20-1
clone_size: NA
d_call: TRBD2
cdr3_aa: CSARDLASGGNNEQFF
cdr3_nt: TGCAGTGCTAGAGATCTGGCTAGCGGGGGGAACAATGAGCAGTTCTTC

j_call: TRBJ2-7
v_call: TRBV20-1
clone_size: NA
d_call: NA
cdr3_aa: CSATSDAGYSYEQYF
cdr3_nt: TGCAGTGCCACATCGGATGCGGGATACTCCTACGAGCAGTACTTC

j_call: TRBJ1-5
v_call: TRBV24-1
clone_size: many
d_call: NA
cdr3_aa: CATSDGGHGQPQHF
cdr3_nt: TGTGCCACCAGTGATGGCGGTCATGGGCAGCCCCAGCATTTT

j_call: TRBJ1-1
v_call: TRBV29-1
clone_size: NA
d_call: TRBD1
cdr3_aa: CSVVPGQGLEAFF
cdr3_nt: TGCAGCGTTGTTCCGGGACAGGGCCTTGAAGCTTTCTTT

j_call: TRBJ2-2
v_call: TRBV24-1
clone_size: many
d_call: NA
cdr3_aa: CATRNPNTGELFF
cdr3_nt: TGTGCCACCAGGAACCCTAACACCGGGGAGCTGTTTTTT

j_call: TRBJ2-5
v_call: TRBV6-2/TRBV6-3
clone_size: few
d_call: TRBD1
cdr3_aa: CASRAGTGEYQETQYF
cdr3_nt: TGTGCCAGCAGAGCCGGGACAGGGGAGTACCAAGAGACCCAGTACTTC

j_call: TRBJ2-1
v_call: TRBV20-1
clone_size: many
d_call: TRBD2
cdr3_aa: CSGRGGMSSYNEQFF
cdr3_nt: TGCAGCGGGAGGGGCGGGATGAGCTCCTACAATGAGCAGTTCTTC

j_call: TRBJ2-1
v_call: TRBV6-2/TRBV6-3
clone_size: NA
d_call: TRBD2
cdr3_aa: CASSYLGDLAGGMFF
cdr3_nt: TGTGCCAGCAGTTACTTGGGCGATCTAGCGGGAGGGATGTTCTTC

j_call: TRBJ2-6
v_call: TRBV3-1
clone_size: many
d_call: NA
cdr3_aa: CASSQVGGLSSGANVLTF
cdr3_nt: TGTGCCAGCAGCCAAGTGGGCGGGCTAAGCTCTGGGGCCAACGTCCTGACTTTC

j_call: TRBJ1-4
v_call: TRBV6-1
clone_size: many
d_call: NA
cdr3_aa: CASSESGPRGRLFF
cdr3_nt: TGTGCCAGCAGTGAATCCGGCCCCAGGGGTAGACTGTTTTTT

j_call: TRBJ2-5
v_call: TRBV20-1
clone_size: many
d_call: TRBD2
cdr3_aa: CSARVGGAEETQYF
cdr3_nt: TGCAGTGCTAGAGTCGGGGGGGCCGAAGAGACCCAGTACTTC

j_call: TRBJ2-7
v_call: TRBV28
clone_size: many
d_call: NA
cdr3_aa: CASSLGGRGGQYF
cdr3_nt: TGTGCCAGCAGCCTAGGCGGAAGGGGCGGGCAGTACTTC

j_call: TRBJ2-1
v_call: TRBV20-1
clone_size: many
d_call: TRBD1
cdr3_aa: CSASDRPAYNEQFF
cdr3_nt: TGCAGTGCTTCGGACAGGCCAGCCTACAATGAGCAGTTCTTC

j_call: TRBJ2-1
v_call: TRBV10-3
clone_size: few
d_call: TRBD2
cdr3_aa: CAISGGGVAGVPSSYNEQFF
cdr3_nt: TGTGCCATCAGTGGGGGAGGGGTAGCGGGAGTCCCGAGCTCCTACAATGAGCAGTTCTTC

j_call: TRBJ2-4
v_call: TRBV7-2
clone_size: many
d_call: TRBD1
cdr3_aa: CASSSDRANIQYF
cdr3_nt: TGTGCCAGCAGCTCGGACAGGGCAAACATTCAGTACTTC

j_call: TRBJ2-7
v_call: TRBV20-1
clone_size: many
d_call: TRBD2
cdr3_aa: CSAVLAGSSYEQYF
cdr3_nt: TGCAGTGCCGTCCTAGCGGGCTCCTCCTACGAGCAGTACTTC

j_call: TRBJ2-4
v_call: TRBV6-1
clone_size: few
d_call: NA
cdr3_aa: CASSPGWGDIQYF
cdr3_nt: TGTGCCAGCAGCCCCGGATGGGGGGACATTCAGTACTTC

j_call: TRBJ2-7
v_call: TRBV28
clone_size: many
d_call: TRBD2
cdr3_aa: CASSLWDSGMEYEQYF
cdr3_nt: TGTGCCAGCAGTTTATGGGATAGCGGGATGGAGTACGAGCAGTACTTC

j_call: TRBJ1-1
v_call: TRBV12-3/TRBV12-4
clone_size: NA
d_call: NA
cdr3_aa: CASRGDGVNTEAFF
cdr3_nt: TGTGCCAGCAGGGGGGACGGTGTGAACACTGAAGCTTTCTTT

j_call: TRBJ1-6
v_call: TRBV5-1
clone_size: NA
d_call: TRBD1
cdr3_aa: CASSLRTGAPSPLHF
cdr3_nt: TGCGCCAGCAGCTTGAGGACAGGGGCCCCTTCACCCCTCCACTTT

j_call: TRBJ1-1
v_call: TRBV29-1
clone_size: NA
d_call: TRBD1
cdr3_aa: CSVGGRRGKAFF
cdr3_nt: TGCAGCGTTGGGGGGCGCAGGGGGAAAGCTTTCTTT

j_call: TRBJ1-2
v_call: TRBV9
clone_size: many
d_call: NA
cdr3_aa: CASSVGQNYGYTF
cdr3_nt: TGTGCCAGCAGCGTAGGCCAGAACTATGGCTACACCTTC

j_call: TRBJ2-1
v_call: TRBV15
clone_size: many
d_call: TRBD1
cdr3_aa: CATSKKSGGLYNEQFF
cdr3_nt: TGTGCCACCAGCAAGAAGTCAGGGGGATTGTACAATGAGCAGTTCTTC

j_call: TRBJ2-7
v_call: TRBV5-8
clone_size: NA
d_call: TRBD1
cdr3_aa: CASRRTGEEQYF
cdr3_nt: TGTGCCAGCAGACGGACAGGGGAAGAGCAGTACTTC

j_call: TRBJ2-4
v_call: TRBV28
clone_size: NA
d_call: NA
cdr3_aa: CASTEGGARAKNIQYF
cdr3_nt: TGTGCCAGCACCGAGGGGGGGGCGAGGGCCAAAAACATTCAGTACTTC

j_call: TRBJ1-1
v_call: TRBV4-2
clone_size: many
d_call: TRBD1
cdr3_aa: CASSQVRTGMNTEAFF
cdr3_nt: TGTGCCAGCAGCCAAGTTAGGACAGGGATGAACACTGAAGCTTTCTTT

j_call: TRBJ2-2
v_call: TRBV11-2
clone_size: many
d_call: TRBD1
cdr3_aa: CASSPGQVTGELFF
cdr3_nt: TGTGCCAGCAGCCCCGGACAGGTCACCGGGGAGCTGTTTTTT

j_call: TRBJ2-7
v_call: TRBV20-1
clone_size: many
d_call: NA
cdr3_aa: CSALRGTMDEQYF
cdr3_nt: TGCAGTGCCCTTCGTGGTACGATGGACGAGCAGTACTTC

j_call: TRBJ2-1
v_call: TRBV7-2
clone_size: many
d_call: NA
cdr3_aa: CASSLDSASSYNEQFF
cdr3_nt: TGTGCCAGCAGCTTAGATAGTGCGAGCTCCTACAATGAGCAGTTCTTC

j_call: TRBJ1-5
v_call: TRBV28
clone_size: few
d_call: TRBD1
cdr3_aa: CASRPPGQGASQPQHF
cdr3_nt: TGTGCCAGCAGGCCACCGGGACAGGGGGCGAGTCAGCCCCAGCATTTT

j_call: TRBJ2-3
v_call: TRBV12-3/TRBV12-4
clone_size: many
d_call: NA
cdr3_aa: CATWRGSRQYF
cdr3_nt: TGTGCCACCTGGCGGGGCTCCCGGCAGTATTTT

j_call: TRBJ2-3
v_call: TRBV20-1
clone_size: many
d_call: TRBD2
cdr3_aa: CRGETSGTDTQYF
cdr3_nt: TGCAGGGGAGAGACTAGCGGCACAGATACGCAGTATTTT

j_call: TRBJ1-2
v_call: TRBV11-2
clone_size: many
d_call: TRBD1
cdr3_aa: CASSIGTGDYGYTF
cdr3_nt: TGTGCCAGCAGCATAGGGACAGGAGACTATGGCTACACCTTC

j_call: TRBJ1-2
v_call: TRBV6-1
clone_size: NA
d_call: NA
cdr3_aa: CAISESSKDYGYTF
cdr3_nt: TGTGCCATCAGTGAGAGTAGCAAGGACTATGGCTACACCTTC

j_call: TRBJ2-6
v_call: TRBV7-3
clone_size: few
d_call: NA
cdr3_aa: CASSLYRSGANVLTF
cdr3_nt: TGTGCCAGCAGCTTATACCGCTCTGGGGCCAACGTCCTGACTTTC

j_call: TRBJ2-7
v_call: TRBV6-5
clone_size: NA
d_call: NA
cdr3_aa: CASSYSGDSYEQYF
cdr3_nt: TGTGCCAGCAGTTACTCGGGGGACTCCTACGAGCAGTACTTC

j_call: TRBJ1-5
v_call: TRBV2
clone_size: few
d_call: NA
cdr3_aa: CASNPGDYSNQPQHF
cdr3_nt: TGTGCCAGCAACCCTGGGGACTATAGCAATCAGCCCCAGCATTTT

j_call: TRBJ2-7
v_call: TRBV12-3/TRBV12-4
clone_size: NA
d_call: NA
cdr3_aa: CASSLGREETHEQYF
cdr3_nt: TGTGCCAGCAGTTTGGGAAGGGAAGAGACCCACGAGCAGTACTTC

j_call: TRBJ2-3
v_call: TRBV20-1
clone_size: many
d_call: NA
cdr3_aa: CSASRGYGTDTQYF
cdr3_nt: TGCAGTGCTAGTAGGGGGTACGGCACAGATACGCAGTATTTT

j_call: TRBJ2-7
v_call: TRBV6-1
clone_size: NA
d_call: NA
cdr3_aa: CASSLGGGVAKYEQYF
cdr3_nt: TGTGCCAGCAGTTTGGGTGGTGGGGTGGCTAAGTACGAGCAGTACTTC

j_call: TRBJ2-1
v_call: TRBV24-1
clone_size: many
d_call: NA
cdr3_aa: CATSARGSSSYNEQFF
cdr3_nt: TGTGCCACCAGTGCCCGCGGATCCAGCTCCTACAATGAGCAGTTCTTC

j_call: TRBJ2-1
v_call: TRBV9
clone_size: NA
d_call: TRBD2
cdr3_aa: CASSVGAGDMTSLIYNEQFF
cdr3_nt: TGTGCCAGCAGCGTAGGGGCGGGGGATATGACCTCATTAATATACAATGAGCAGTTCTTC

j_call: TRBJ2-7
v_call: TRBV28
clone_size: few
d_call: TRBD1
cdr3_aa: CASSPTGDYEQYF
cdr3_nt: TGTGCCAGCAGTCCGACAGGGGACTACGAGCAGTACTTC

j_call: TRBJ1-2
v_call: TRBV7-2
clone_size: few
d_call: TRBD1
cdr3_aa: CASSANRGQSYGYTF
cdr3_nt: TGTGCCAGCAGCGCAAACAGGGGGCAGAGCTATGGCTACACCTTC

j_call: TRBJ1-3
v_call: TRBV25-1
clone_size: NA
d_call: NA
cdr3_aa: CASSESLGNTIYF
cdr3_nt: TGTGCCAGCAGTGAATCGTTGGGAAACACCATATATTTT

j_call: TRBJ2-3
v_call: TRBV24-1
clone_size: NA
d_call: TRBD1
cdr3_aa: CATASPGTGLTDTQYF
cdr3_nt: TGTGCCACCGCCTCCCCCGGGACAGGGCTCACAGATACGCAGTATTTT

j_call: TRBJ2-1
v_call: TRBV12-3/TRBV12-4
clone_size: many
d_call: TRBD2
cdr3_aa: CASSFYFGLADNEQFF
cdr3_nt: TGTGCCAGCAGTTTTTATTTCGGACTAGCGGACAATGAGCAGTTCTTC

j_call: TRBJ2-7
v_call: TRBV11-2
clone_size: many
d_call: NA
cdr3_aa: CASSPHLPGATYEQYF
cdr3_nt: TGTGCCAGCAGCCCTCACCTCCCCGGGGCAACCTACGAGCAGTACTTC

j_call: TRBJ2-3
v_call: TRBV5-6
clone_size: NA
d_call: TRBD1
cdr3_aa: CASSQTGRTDTQYF
cdr3_nt: TGTGCCAGCAGCCAGACAGGGCGCACAGATACGCAGTATTTT